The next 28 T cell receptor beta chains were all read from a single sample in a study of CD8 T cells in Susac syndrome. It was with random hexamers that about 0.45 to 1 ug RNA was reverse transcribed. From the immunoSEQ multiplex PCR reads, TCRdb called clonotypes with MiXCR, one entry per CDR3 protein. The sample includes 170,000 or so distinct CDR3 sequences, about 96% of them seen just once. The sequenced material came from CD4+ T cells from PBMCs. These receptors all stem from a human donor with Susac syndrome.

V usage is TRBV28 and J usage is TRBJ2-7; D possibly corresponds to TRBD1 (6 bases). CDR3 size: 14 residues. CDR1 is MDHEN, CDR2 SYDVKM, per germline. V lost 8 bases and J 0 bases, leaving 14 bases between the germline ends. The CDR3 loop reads CASRPSQGSYEQYV. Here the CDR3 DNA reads TGTGCCAGCCGACCTTCACAGGGCTCCTACGAGCAGTACGTC.

The CDR3 here is CASSRYRELFF. Here the CDR3 DNA reads TGTGCCAGCAGCCGTTACCGGGAGCTGTTTTTT. The rearrangement joins TRBV3-1 to TRBJ2-2; no clear D. CDR1 LGHDT and CDR2 YNNKEL come from the germline V gene (reference sequence). Trimming stripped 4 bases from V and 9 bases from J, with 6 bases between. There are 11 residues in the CDR3.

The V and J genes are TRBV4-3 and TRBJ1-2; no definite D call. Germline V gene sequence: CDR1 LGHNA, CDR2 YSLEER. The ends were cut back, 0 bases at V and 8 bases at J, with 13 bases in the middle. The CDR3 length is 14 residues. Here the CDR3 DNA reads TGCGCCAGCAGCCAAGATCCGGGGAGAGGAGGCTACACCTTC. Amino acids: CASSQDPGRGGYTF.

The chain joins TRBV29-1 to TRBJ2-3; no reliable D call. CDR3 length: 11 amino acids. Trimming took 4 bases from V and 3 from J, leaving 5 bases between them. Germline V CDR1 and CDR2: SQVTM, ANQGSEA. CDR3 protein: CSVVVTDTQYF. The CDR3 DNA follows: TGCAGCGTTGTTGTGACAGATACGCAGTATTTT.

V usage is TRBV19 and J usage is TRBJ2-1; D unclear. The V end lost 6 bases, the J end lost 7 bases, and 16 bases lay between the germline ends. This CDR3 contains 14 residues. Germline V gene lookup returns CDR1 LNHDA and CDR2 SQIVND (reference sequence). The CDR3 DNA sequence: TGTGCCAGTAGCACTAATAGCCTGGGGAATGAGCAGTTCTTC. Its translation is CASSTNSLGNEQFF. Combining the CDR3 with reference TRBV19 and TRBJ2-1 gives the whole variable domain DGGITQSPKYLFRKEGQNVTLSCEQNLNHDAMYWYRQDPGQGLRLIYYSQIVNDFQKGDIAEGYSVSREKKESFPLTVTSAQKNPTAFYLCASSTNSLGNEQFFGPGTRLTVL.

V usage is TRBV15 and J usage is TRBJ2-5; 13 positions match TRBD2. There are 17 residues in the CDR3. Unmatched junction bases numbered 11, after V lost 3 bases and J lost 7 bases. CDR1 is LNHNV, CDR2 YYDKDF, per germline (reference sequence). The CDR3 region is CATSSWGGTSGTSTQYF. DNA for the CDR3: TGTGCCACCAGCAGTTGGGGAGGGACTAGCGGGACCTCGACCCAGTACTTC.

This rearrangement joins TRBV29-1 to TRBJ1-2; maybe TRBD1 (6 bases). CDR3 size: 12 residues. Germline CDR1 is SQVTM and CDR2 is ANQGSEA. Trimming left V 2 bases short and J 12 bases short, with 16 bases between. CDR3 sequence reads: CSVEKTIGGHTF. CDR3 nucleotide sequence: TGCAGCGTTGAAAAAACTATAGGGGGTCACACCTTC.

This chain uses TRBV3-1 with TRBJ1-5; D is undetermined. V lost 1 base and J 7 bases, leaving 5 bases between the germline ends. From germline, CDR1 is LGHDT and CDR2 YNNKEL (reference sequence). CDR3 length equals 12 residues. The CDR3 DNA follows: TGTGCCAGCAGCCAAGGGGAACAGCCCCAGCATTTT. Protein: CASSQGEQPQHF.

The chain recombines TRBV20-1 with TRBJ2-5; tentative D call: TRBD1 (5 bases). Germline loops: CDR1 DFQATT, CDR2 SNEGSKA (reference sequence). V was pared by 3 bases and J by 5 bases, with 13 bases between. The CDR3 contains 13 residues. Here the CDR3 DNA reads TGCAGTGCTAGGGTGGGGCAGAGGGAGACCCAGTACTTC. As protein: CSARVGQRETQYF.

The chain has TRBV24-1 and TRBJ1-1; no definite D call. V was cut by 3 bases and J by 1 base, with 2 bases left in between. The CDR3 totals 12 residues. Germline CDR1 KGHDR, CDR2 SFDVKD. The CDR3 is CATSDTNTEAFF. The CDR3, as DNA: TGTGCCACCAGTGATACGAACACTGAAGCTTTCTTT.

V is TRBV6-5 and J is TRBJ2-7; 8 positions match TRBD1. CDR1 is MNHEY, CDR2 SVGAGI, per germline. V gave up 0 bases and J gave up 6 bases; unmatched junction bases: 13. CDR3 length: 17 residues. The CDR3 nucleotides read TGTGCCAGCAGTTACTCGAGAGGACAGGGTCGGGTCGGCGAGCAGTACGTC. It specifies CASSYSRGQGRVGEQYV.

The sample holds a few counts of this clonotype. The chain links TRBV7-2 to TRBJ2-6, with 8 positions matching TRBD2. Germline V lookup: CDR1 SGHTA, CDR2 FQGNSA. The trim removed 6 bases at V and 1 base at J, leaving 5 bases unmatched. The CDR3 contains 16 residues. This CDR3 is CASRVPSGSGANVLTF. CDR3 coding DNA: TGTGCCAGCAGAGTCCCTAGCGGGTCTGGGGCCAACGTCCTGACTTTC.

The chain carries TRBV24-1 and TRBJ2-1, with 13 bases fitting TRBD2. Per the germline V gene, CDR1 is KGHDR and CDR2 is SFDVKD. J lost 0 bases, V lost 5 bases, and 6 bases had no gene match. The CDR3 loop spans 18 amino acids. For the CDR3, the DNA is TGTGCCACCAGTGGAATACTAGCGGGGGGGAGCTCCTACAATGAGCAGTTCTTC. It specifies CATSGILAGGSSYNEQFF.

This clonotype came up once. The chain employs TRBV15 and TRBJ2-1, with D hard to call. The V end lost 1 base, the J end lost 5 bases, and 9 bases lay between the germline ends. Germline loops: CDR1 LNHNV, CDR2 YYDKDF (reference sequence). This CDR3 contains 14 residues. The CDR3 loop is CATSRVSAHNEQFF. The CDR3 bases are TGTGCCACCAGCAGAGTGTCGGCACACAATGAGCAGTTCTTC.

CDR3 in DNA: TGCGCCAGCAGGACGGGCAGATCAGGAGAGACCCAGTACTTC. This encodes CASRTGRSGETQYF. This chain joins TRBV5-1 and TRBJ2-5, with unresolved D. Trimming left V 5 bases short and J 4 bases short, with 15 bases between. The CDR3 has 14 residues. CDR1 is SGHRS, CDR2 YFSETQ, per germline.

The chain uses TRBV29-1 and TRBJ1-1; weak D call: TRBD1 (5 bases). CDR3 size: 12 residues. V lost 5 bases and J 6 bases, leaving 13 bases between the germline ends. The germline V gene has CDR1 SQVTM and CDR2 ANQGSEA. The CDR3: CSVQGGYAEAFF. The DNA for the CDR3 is TGCAGCGTTCAGGGTGGTTACGCTGAAGCTTTCTTT.

For the CDR3, the DNA is TGTGCCAGCATGCCGGGGTTGTTTTTGACCAAAAACATTCAGTACTTC. Translation: CASMPGLFLTKNIQYF. The chain joins TRBV28 to TRBJ2-4, with D maybe TRBD2 (5 bases). V shed 7 bases and J shed 2 bases, with 18 bases lying between them. Germline V lookup: CDR1 MDHEN, CDR2 SYDVKM. The CDR3 sequence is 16 residues long.

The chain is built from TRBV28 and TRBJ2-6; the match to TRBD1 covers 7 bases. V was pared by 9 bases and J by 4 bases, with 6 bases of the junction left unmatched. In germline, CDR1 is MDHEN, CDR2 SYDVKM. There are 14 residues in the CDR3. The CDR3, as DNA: TGTGCCAGTGACAGGGTTGGGGGGGCCAACGTCCTGACTTTC. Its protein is CASDRVGGANVLTF. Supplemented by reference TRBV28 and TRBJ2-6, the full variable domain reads DVKVTQSSRYLVKRTGEKVFLECVQDMDHENMFWYRQDPGLGLRLIYFSYDVKMKEKGDIPEGYSVSREKKERFSLILESASTNQTSMYLCASDRVGGANVLTFGAGSRLTVL.

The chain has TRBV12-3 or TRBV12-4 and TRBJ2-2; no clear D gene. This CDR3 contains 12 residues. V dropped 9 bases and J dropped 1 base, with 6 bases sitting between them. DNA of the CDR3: TGTGCCAGTCGGAAGAACACCGGGGAGCTGTTTTTT. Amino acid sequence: CASRKNTGELFF.

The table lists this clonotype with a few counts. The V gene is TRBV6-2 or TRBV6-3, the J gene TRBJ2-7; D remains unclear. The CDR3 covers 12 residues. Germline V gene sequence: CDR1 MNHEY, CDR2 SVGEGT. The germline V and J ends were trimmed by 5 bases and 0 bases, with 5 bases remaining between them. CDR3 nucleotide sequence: TGTGCCAGCAGTCAGGTCTCCTACGAGCAGTACTTC. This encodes CASSQVSYEQYF.

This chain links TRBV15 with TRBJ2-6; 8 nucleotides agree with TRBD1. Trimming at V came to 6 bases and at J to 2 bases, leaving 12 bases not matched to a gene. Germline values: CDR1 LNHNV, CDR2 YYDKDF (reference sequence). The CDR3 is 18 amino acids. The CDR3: CATSRPGTGAAGANVLTF. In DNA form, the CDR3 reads TGTGCCACCAGTCGACCCGGGACAGGTGCTGCTGGGGCCAACGTCCTGACTTTC.

The CDR3: CASSQTTGFYNEQFF. CDR3 sequence (DNA): TGTGCCAGCAGCCAGACCACAGGGTTCTACAATGAGCAGTTCTTC. The chain joins TRBV3-1 to TRBJ2-1, with a possible D match to TRBD1 (6 bases). This CDR3 is built from 15 residues. Trimming shortened V by 3 bases and J by 3 bases, and 12 bases separated the two germline ends. Germline-derived CDR1 and CDR2 are LGHDT and YNNKEL (reference sequence).

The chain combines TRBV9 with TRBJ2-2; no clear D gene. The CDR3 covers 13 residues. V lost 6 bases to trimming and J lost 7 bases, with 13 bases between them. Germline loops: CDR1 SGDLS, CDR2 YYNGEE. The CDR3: CASTPEPIGELFF. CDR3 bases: TGTGCCAGCACCCCAGAGCCGATCGGGGAGCTGTTTTTT.

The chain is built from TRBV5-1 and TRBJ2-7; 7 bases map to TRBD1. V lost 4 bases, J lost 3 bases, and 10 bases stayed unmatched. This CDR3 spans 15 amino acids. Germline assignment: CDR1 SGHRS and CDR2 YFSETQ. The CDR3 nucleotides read TGCGCCAGCAGCCAGACCTTAACAGGGGACTACGAGCAGTACTTC. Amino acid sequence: CASSQTLTGDYEQYF.

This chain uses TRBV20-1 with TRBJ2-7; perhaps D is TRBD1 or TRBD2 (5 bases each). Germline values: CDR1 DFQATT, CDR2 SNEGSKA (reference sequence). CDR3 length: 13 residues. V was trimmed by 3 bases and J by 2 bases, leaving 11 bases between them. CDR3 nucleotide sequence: TGCAGTGCTAGTGAGGGGACCCCCTACGAGCAGTACGTC. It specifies CSASEGTPYEQYV.

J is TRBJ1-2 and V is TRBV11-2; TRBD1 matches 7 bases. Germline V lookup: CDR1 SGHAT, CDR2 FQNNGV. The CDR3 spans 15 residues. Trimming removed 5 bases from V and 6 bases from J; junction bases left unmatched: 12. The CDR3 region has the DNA TGTGCCAGCAGCCCGACAGGGATAATGGTCCATGGCTACACCTTC. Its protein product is CASSPTGIMVHGYTF. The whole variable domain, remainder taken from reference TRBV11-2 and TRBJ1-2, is EAGVAQSPRYKIIEKRQSVAFWCNPISGHATLYWYQQILGQGPKLLIQFQNNGVVDDSQLPKDRFSAERLKGVDSTLKIQPAKLEDSAVYLCASSPTGIMVHGYTFGSGTRLTVV.

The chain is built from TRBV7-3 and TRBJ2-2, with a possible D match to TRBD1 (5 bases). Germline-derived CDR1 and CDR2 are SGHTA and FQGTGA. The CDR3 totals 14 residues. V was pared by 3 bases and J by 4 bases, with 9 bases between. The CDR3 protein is CASSFQGGTGELFF. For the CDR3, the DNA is TGTGCCAGCAGCTTCCAGGGCGGCACCGGGGAGCTGTTTTTT.

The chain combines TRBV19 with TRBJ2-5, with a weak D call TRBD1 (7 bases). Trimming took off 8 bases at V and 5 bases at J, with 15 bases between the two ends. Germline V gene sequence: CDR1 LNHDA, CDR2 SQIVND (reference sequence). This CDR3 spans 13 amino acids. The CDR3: CASSGGGFETQYF. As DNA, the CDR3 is TGTGCCAGTTCAGGAGGGGGCTTCGAGACCCAGTACTTC.